This TCR beta chain was recovered during a study of PD-L1 blockade in urothelial cancer. Time point indicated: peripheral blood 6 weeks after treatment start. Trimming cost V 2 bases and J 3 bases; bases outside gene matches: 7. Germline CDR1 SGHNT, CDR2 YYREEE (reference sequence). The CDR3 is 16 residues long. Each PCR had synthetic TCR analog templates added to it as a spike-in. Assay used: immunoSEQ multiplex PCR; TCRdb lists only in-frame clones, some missing. The repertoire holds approximately 110,000 clones, with less than 95% as singletons. This sequence joins TRBV5-4 and TRBJ1-5; TRBD1 agrees at 8 bases. The sequences come from PBMCs, collected around atezolizumab (anti-PD-L1) treatment. This clonotype was obtained from a man in his sixties with urothelial cancer. The chain's CDR3 is CASSFGTGGNNQPQHF. CDR3 DNA: TGTGCCAGCAGCTTCGGTACAGGGGGTAACAATCAGCCCCAGCATTTT.